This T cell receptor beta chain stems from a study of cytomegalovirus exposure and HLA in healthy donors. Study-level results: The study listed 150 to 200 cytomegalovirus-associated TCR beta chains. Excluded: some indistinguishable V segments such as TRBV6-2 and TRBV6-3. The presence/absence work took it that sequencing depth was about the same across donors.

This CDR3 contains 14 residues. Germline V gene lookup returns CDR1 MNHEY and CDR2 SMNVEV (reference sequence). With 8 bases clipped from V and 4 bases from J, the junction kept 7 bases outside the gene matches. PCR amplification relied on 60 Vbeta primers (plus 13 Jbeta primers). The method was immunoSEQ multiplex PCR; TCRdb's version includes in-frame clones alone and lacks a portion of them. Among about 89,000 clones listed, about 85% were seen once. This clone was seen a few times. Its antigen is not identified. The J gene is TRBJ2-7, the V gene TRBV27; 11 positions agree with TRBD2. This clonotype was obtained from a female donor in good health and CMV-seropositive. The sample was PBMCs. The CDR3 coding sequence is TGTGCCAGCGGTACTAGCGGGAGTGCATACGAGCAGTACTTC. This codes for CASGTSGSAYEQYF.